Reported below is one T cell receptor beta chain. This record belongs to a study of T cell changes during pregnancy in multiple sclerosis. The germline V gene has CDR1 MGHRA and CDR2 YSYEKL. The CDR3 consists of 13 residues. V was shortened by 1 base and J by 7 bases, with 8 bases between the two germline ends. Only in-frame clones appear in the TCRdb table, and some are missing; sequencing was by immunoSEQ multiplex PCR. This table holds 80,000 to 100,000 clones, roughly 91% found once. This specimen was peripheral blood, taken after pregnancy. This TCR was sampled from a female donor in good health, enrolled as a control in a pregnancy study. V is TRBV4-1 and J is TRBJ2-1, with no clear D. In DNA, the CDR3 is TGCGCCAGCAGCCAAGGAGCCCTTAATGAGCAGTTCTTC. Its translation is CASSQGALNEQFF.